The 3 T cell receptor beta chains below were found in one sample sequenced in a study of monozygotic twins with inflammatory bowel disease. TCRdb reprocessed the 5' RACE reads and reports one entry per CDR3 protein, with no DNA. The listing contains a few hundred thousand distinct CDR3 sequences. Sequenced input: blood. The receptors were sampled from a human donor with ulcerative colitis or Crohn's disease, or a healthy co-twin of an affected twin (not recorded which).

V gene TRBV20-1 combines with J gene TRBJ1-2. CDR3 length: 13 residues. Per the germline V gene, CDR1 is DFQATT and CDR2 is SNEGSKA (reference sequence). The CDR3 region is CSAKTKANYGYTF.

The chain carries TRBV28 and TRBJ1-1; the D call from TCRdb, TRBD1, cannot be confirmed without DNA. The CDR3 length is 15 residues. The germline gives CDR1 MDHEN, CDR2 SYDVKM. The CDR3 loop is CASSSPGTTGSEAFF.

The V call is TRBV3-1, the J call TRBJ2-1; TCRdb calls TRBD2, which cannot be checked without DNA. CDR3 size: 13 residues. Germline lookup yields CDR1 LGHDT and CDR2 YNNKEL (reference sequence). The CDR3 protein is CASRLAGSNEQFF.